These T cell receptor beta chains were read from a single sample in a study of T-cell memory formation after mild COVID-19. TCRdb re-called the 5' RACE reads with MiXCR, one entry per CDR3 protein. This table has 5,600 or so distinct CDR3 sequences, roughly 20% appearing once. Material: PBMCs or a T cell subset sorted from them (not recorded which). All receptors come from an adult woman who had mild COVID-19 (a few samples of this study predate the infection). Cell type and time point are not known. The CDR3 runs from the conserved cysteine through the conserved F or W. A D gene is named only where the DNA matches it firmly. Some rows mark clone size as missing; the rest say once, few, many or name a class of expanded clone.

>TRBJ1-1|many|TRBV5-1|-
CASSAPGLLMNTEAFF
TGCGCCAGCAGCGCCCCGGGACTCCTCATGAACACTGAAGCTTTCTTT
>TRBJ2-1|many|TRBV7-9|-
CATRGGRGPSYNEQFF
TGTGCCACCAGGGGAGGCAGGGGTCCCTCCTACAATGAGCAGTTCTTC
>TRBJ2-5|many|TRBV5-4|-
CASSLAEAGLETQYF
TGTGCCAGCAGCTTGGCCGAGGCGGGACTAGAGACCCAGTACTTC
>TRBJ2-7|medium-sized|TRBV7-9|-
CASSGEVDSGSYEQYF
TGTGCCAGCAGCGGAGAGGTCGACAGTGGGAGCTACGAGCAGTACTTC
>TRBJ2-1|many|TRBV7-9|TRBD1
CASSARDRGSSYNEQFF
TGTGCCAGCAGCGCCCGGGACAGGGGTAGTTCCTACAATGAGCAGTTCTTC
>TRBJ2-7|many|TRBV27|-
CASSLGRTYEQYF
TGTGCCAGCAGTTTAGGGCGCACCTACGAGCAGTACTTC
>TRBJ2-1|many|TRBV27|TRBD2
CASSLGSGRYNEQFF
TGTGCCAGCAGCCTAGGGAGCGGGAGGTACAATGAGCAGTTCTTC
>TRBJ2-3|-|TRBV29-1|-
CSVAGARDTQYF
TGCAGCGTTGCAGGGGCCCGAGATACGCAGTATTTT
>TRBJ1-5|many|TRBV11-2|TRBD1
CASSLGTGDSNQPQHF
TGTGCCAGCAGCCTAGGGACAGGGGATAGCAATCAGCCCCAGCATTTT
>TRBJ2-2|medium-sized|TRBV5-1|-
CASRRGTNTGELFF
TGCGCCAGCAGAAGGGGGACGAACACCGGGGAGCTGTTTTTT
>TRBJ2-3|-|TRBV7-6|-
CASSLATDTQYF
TGTGCCAGCAGCTTAGCGACAGATACGCAGTATTTT
>TRBJ1-1|few|TRBV20-1|-
CSARRGDFLGVAFF
TGCAGTGCTAGGAGGGGTGATTTTCTCGGCGTTGCTTTCTTT
>TRBJ2-5|-|TRBV15|TRBD1
CATRSAGQGVKTQYF
TGTGCCACCCGCTCTGCGGGACAGGGAGTGAAGACCCAGTACTTC
>TRBJ2-1|many|TRBV6-6|TRBD2
CASSYRKDSGRYSSYNEQFF
TGTGCCAGCAGTTACCGAAAAGATAGCGGGAGGTATAGCTCCTACAATGAGCAGTTCTTC
>TRBJ2-3|-|TRBV5-1|-
CASSLGGAPTDTQYF
TGCGCCAGCAGCTTGGGAGGGGCCCCAACAGATACGCAGTATTTT
>TRBJ2-1|many|TRBV14|-
CASSQYERNSYNEQFF
TGTGCCAGCAGCCAATATGAAAGAAACTCCTACAATGAGCAGTTCTTC
>TRBJ2-3|many|TRBV5-1|-
CASSLAGGTDTQYF
TGCGCCAGCAGCTTGGCGGGCGGCACAGATACGCAGTATTTT
>TRBJ2-3|-|TRBV12-3/TRBV12-4|TRBD2
CASSLRGADTQYF
TGTGCCAGCAGTTTGCGGGGGGCAGATACGCAGTATTTT
>TRBJ1-5|many|TRBV20-1|-
CSASNGLVGQPQHF
TGCAGTGCTAGTAACGGACTTGTAGGGCAGCCCCAGCATTTT
>TRBJ2-2|many|TRBV2|TRBD1
CASRRQGGGELFF
TGTGCCAGCAGGCGACAGGGCGGCGGGGAGCTGTTTTTT
>TRBJ2-1|many|TRBV7-9|-
CASGPTEFYNEQFF
TGTGCCAGCGGACCAACGGAGTTCTACAATGAGCAGTTCTTC
>TRBJ2-3|-|TRBV5-6|TRBD2
CASSLYKRGLTDTQYF
TGTGCCAGCAGCTTGTATAAGCGGGGACTCACAGATACGCAGTATTTT
>TRBJ2-5|many|TRBV3-1|-
CASEGDNQETQYF
TGTGCCAGCGAAGGGGACAACCAAGAGACCCAGTACTTC
>TRBJ2-3|medium-sized|TRBV4-1|-
CASSHRDIPTDAQYF
TGCGCCAGCAGCCACAGGGATATCCCCACAGATGCGCAGTATTTT
>TRBJ1-3|many|TRBV7-7|-
CASSLSQGQNTIYF
TGTGCCAGCAGCTTAAGCCAGGGGCAAAACACCATATATTTT
>TRBJ1-1|many|TRBV12-3/TRBV12-4|-
CASSLDRRGTEAFF
TGTGCCAGCAGTTTAGACAGGAGGGGCACTGAAGCTTTCTTT
>TRBJ2-7|many|TRBV29-1|TRBD1
CSVGPGTAVTYEQYF
TGCAGCGTTGGGCCCGGGACAGCCGTTACCTACGAGCAGTACTTC
>TRBJ1-5|many|TRBV19|-
CASSIWSGKNQPQHF
TGTGCCAGTAGTATATGGTCGGGGAAAAATCAGCCCCAGCATTTT
>TRBJ1-1|many|TRBV19|-
CASSIVHLGGTEAFF
TGTGCCAGTAGTATAGTACACCTCGGAGGGACTGAAGCTTTCTTT
>TRBJ2-7|-|TRBV19|-
CASSLTGVLGEQYF
TGTGCCAGTAGCCTAACCGGGGTTCTCGGCGAGCAGTACTTC
>TRBJ1-6|medium-sized|TRBV12-3/TRBV12-4|-
CASSYQANSPLHF
TGTGCCAGCAGTTATCAGGCCAATTCACCCCTCCACTTT
>TRBJ2-3|many|TRBV24-1|TRBD2
CATSGKLAGGPTDTQYF
TGTGCCACCAGTGGGAAACTAGCGGGAGGGCCAACAGATACGCAGTATTTT
>TRBJ2-1|many|TRBV27|-
CASGLKGLGYNEQFF
TGTGCCAGCGGCCTGAAGGGGCTGGGATACAATGAGCAGTTCTTC
>TRBJ2-2|many|TRBV20-1|TRBD2
CSARGRGSNTGELFF
TGCAGTGCTAGAGGGCGGGGGTCAAACACCGGGGAGCTGTTTTTT
>TRBJ1-2|many|TRBV15|-
CATSGDGVGYGYTF
TGTGCCACCAGCGGGGACGGGGTTGGCTATGGCTACACCTTC
>TRBJ1-2|medium-sized|TRBV7-9|TRBD1
CASSLVGTDRYGYTF
TGTGCCAGCAGCTTAGTCGGGACAGACCGCTATGGCTACACCTTC
>TRBJ2-3|once|TRBV6-5|-
CASSYSIAGGADTQYF
TGTGCCAGCAGTTACTCGATCGCGGGTGGGGCAGATACGCAGTATTTT
>TRBJ2-2|medium-sized|TRBV4-3|-
CASSQDSGAGELFF
TGCGCCAGCAGCCAAGATTCGGGAGCCGGGGAGCTGTTTTTT
>TRBJ2-7|many|TRBV6-6|-
CATEAGHEQYF
TGTGCCACGGAGGCGGGCCACGAGCAGTACTTC
>TRBJ2-7|many|TRBV3-1|-
CASSQAPIGGPYEQYF
TGTGCCAGCAGCCAAGCCCCCATAGGCGGACCGTACGAGCAGTACTTC
>TRBJ1-1|many|TRBV7-2|-
CASSIPWTDTEAFF
TGTGCCAGCAGCATCCCCTGGACAGACACTGAAGCTTTCTTT
>TRBJ1-1|many|TRBV7-9|-
CASSLAFGPTRTEAFF
TGTGCCAGCAGCTTAGCGTTTGGCCCTACGAGGACTGAAGCTTTCTTT
>TRBJ2-1|many|TRBV20-1|-
CSARPGAVNNEQFF
TGCAGTGCCCGACCGGGGGCGGTAAACAATGAGCAGTTCTTC
>TRBJ2-6|many|TRBV5-4|TRBD1
CASSAGTGGTSGANVLTF
TGTGCCAGCAGCGCCGGGACAGGGGGTACCTCTGGGGCCAACGTCCTGACTTTC
>TRBJ1-2|many|TRBV3-1|-
CASSQGGGRGYTF
TGTGCCAGCAGCCAAGGTGGAGGAAGGGGCTACACCTTC
>TRBJ2-7|many|TRBV18|-
CASSSTASSYEQYF
TGTGCCAGCTCATCGACAGCTTCCTCCTACGAGCAGTACTTC
>TRBJ2-5|many|TRBV3-1|TRBD2
CASSLAGVRRPPPRF
TGTGCCAGCAGCCTAGCGGGAGTACGACGGCCCCCACCACGTTTC
>TRBJ2-5|many|TRBV30|-
CAWSADTFQETQYF
TGTGCCTGGAGTGCGGACACTTTCCAAGAGACCCAGTACTTC
>TRBJ2-3|many|TRBV20-1|-
CSARDHSIQGFPPDTQYF
TGCAGTGCTAGAGATCATAGTATCCAGGGGTTTCCCCCAGATACGCAGTATTTT
>TRBJ1-2|many|TRBV6-5|TRBD1
CASSSRGQETNYGYTF
TGTGCCAGCAGTTCGCGTGGACAGGAGACTAACTATGGCTACACCTTC
>TRBJ1-5|many|TRBV30|-
CAWSTSGEQPQHF
TGTGCCTGGAGTACGTCAGGGGAACAGCCCCAGCATTTT
>TRBJ2-3|medium-sized|TRBV13|-
CASSLEPTGPDTQYF
TGTGCCAGCAGCTTAGAGCCAACGGGCCCAGATACGCAGTATTTT
>TRBJ1-1|many|TRBV7-6|-
CASSSTRDTVNTEAFF
TGTGCCAGCAGCTCCACCCGGGACACCGTTAACACTGAAGCTTTCTTT
>TRBJ2-7|many|TRBV27|-
CASSLGGGYEQYF
TGTGCCAGCAGTTTAGGAGGGGGCTACGAGCAGTACTTC
>TRBJ2-5|-|TRBV12-3/TRBV12-4|-
CANSLGGRETQYF
TGTGCCAACTCTTTGGGGGGGCGAGAGACCCAGTACTTC
>TRBJ1-2|once|TRBV7-2|-
CASSSSWAGGYTF
TGTGCCAGCAGCTCTTCTTGGGCAGGGGGCTACACCTTC
>TRBJ1-2|many|TRBV7-2|TRBD1
CASSDRTGAFNYGYTF
TGTGCCAGCAGCGATCGGACAGGGGCGTTTAACTATGGCTACACCTTC
>TRBJ2-3|many|TRBV20-1|-
CSAEAWQTGTLRTDTQYF
TGCAGTGCCGAGGCTTGGCAGACGGGGACCCTCCGCACAGATACGCAGTATTTT
>TRBJ2-2|few|TRBV12-3/TRBV12-4|-
CASMGRADTGELFF
TGTGCCAGCATGGGCAGGGCTGACACCGGGGAGCTGTTTTTT